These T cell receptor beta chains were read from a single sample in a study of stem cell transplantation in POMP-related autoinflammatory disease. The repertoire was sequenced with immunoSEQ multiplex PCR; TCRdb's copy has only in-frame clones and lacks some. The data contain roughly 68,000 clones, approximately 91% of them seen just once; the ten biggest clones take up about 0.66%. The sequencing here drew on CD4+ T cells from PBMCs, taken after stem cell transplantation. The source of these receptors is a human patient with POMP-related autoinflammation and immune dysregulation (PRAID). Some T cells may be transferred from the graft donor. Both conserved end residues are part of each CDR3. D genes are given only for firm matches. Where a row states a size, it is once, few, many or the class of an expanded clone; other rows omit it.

CDR3nt: TGTGCCAGCAGCTTAGTAAGGGGGAATGGCACTGAAGCTTTCTTT; CDR3aa: CASSLVRGNGTEAFF; abundance: NA; d_gene: NA; j_gene: TRBJ1-1; v_gene: TRBV11-2
CDR3nt: TGTGCCAGCAGCCAAGGTTTGAGGCAGAATAATTCACCCCTCCACTTT; CDR3aa: CASSQGLRQNNSPLHF; abundance: NA; d_gene: NA; j_gene: TRBJ1-6; v_gene: TRBV3-1/TRBV3-2
CDR3nt: TGTGCCAGCTCACCACCTCCAGGGGTCAATCAGCCCCAGCATTTT; CDR3aa: CASSPPPGVNQPQHF; abundance: NA; d_gene: NA; j_gene: TRBJ1-5; v_gene: TRBV18
CDR3nt: TGTGCCAGCAGCCTCGGGACTAGCGGGGCTCCTACCGGGGATACGCAGTATTTT; CDR3aa: CASSLGTSGAPTGDTQYF; abundance: NA; d_gene: TRBD2; j_gene: TRBJ2-3; v_gene: TRBV7-9
CDR3nt: TGCGCCAGCAGCTTTAACAGGGTCAAGGGCTACACCTTC; CDR3aa: CASSFNRVKGYTF; abundance: NA; d_gene: NA; j_gene: TRBJ1-2; v_gene: TRBV5-1
CDR3nt: TGCGCCAGCAGCACTATATCGGACAGGGAAGAGACCCAGTACTTC; CDR3aa: CASSTISDREETQYF; abundance: NA; d_gene: TRBD1; j_gene: TRBJ2-5; v_gene: TRBV5-1
CDR3nt: TGTGCCAGCAGCCGGGGAAACACTGAAGCTTTCTTT; CDR3aa: CASSRGNTEAFF; abundance: few; d_gene: NA; j_gene: TRBJ1-1; v_gene: TRBV3-1/TRBV3-2
CDR3nt: TGTGCCACCAGTGATTCCCCGGCCGCCCTACAAGAGACCCAGTACTTC; CDR3aa: CATSDSPAALQETQYF; abundance: NA; d_gene: NA; j_gene: TRBJ2-5; v_gene: TRBV24-1
CDR3nt: TGTGCCAGCAACTTCAACCAAGAGACCCAGTACTTC; CDR3aa: CASNFNQETQYF; abundance: once; d_gene: NA; j_gene: TRBJ2-5; v_gene: TRBV6-5
CDR3nt: TGTGCCAGCAGCTTAGATCCGGGGCCCACTGAAGCTTTCTTT; CDR3aa: CASSLDPGPTEAFF; abundance: NA; d_gene: NA; j_gene: TRBJ1-1; v_gene: TRBV11-3
CDR3nt: TGTGCCAGCCGGGACAGGGAACACACTGAAGCTTTCTTT; CDR3aa: CASRDREHTEAFF; abundance: NA; d_gene: TRBD1; j_gene: TRBJ1-1; v_gene: TRBV6-5
CDR3nt: TGTGCCAGCAGTCCGCCGAGCACTGGTGGCTACACCTTC; CDR3aa: CASSPPSTGGYTF; abundance: NA; d_gene: NA; j_gene: TRBJ1-2; v_gene: TRBV28
CDR3nt: TGCGCCAGCAGCCAAGAGGGGAGCAGGGATCAGCCCCAGCATTTT; CDR3aa: CASSQEGSRDQPQHF; abundance: NA; d_gene: NA; j_gene: TRBJ1-5; v_gene: TRBV4-1
CDR3nt: TGTGCCAGCAGCTTTTCCCGGGCGGATGAGCAGTTCTTC; CDR3aa: CASSFSRADEQFF; abundance: NA; d_gene: NA; j_gene: TRBJ2-1; v_gene: TRBV7-3
CDR3nt: TGTGCCAGCAGCGTAGAAGAGTACCTAGCGGGAGCCCTCTCCTACAATGAGCAGTTCTTC; CDR3aa: CASSVEEYLAGALSYNEQFF; abundance: NA; d_gene: TRBD2; j_gene: TRBJ2-1; v_gene: TRBV9
CDR3nt: TGTGCCAGCCGAGGAGGGTTCGGGGAGCTGTTTTTT; CDR3aa: CASRGGFGELFF; abundance: NA; d_gene: NA; j_gene: TRBJ2-2; v_gene: TRBV7-9
CDR3nt: TGTGCCAGCAGCCTTTGGACAGGGAGGTATACAGATACGCAGTATTTT; CDR3aa: CASSLWTGRYTDTQYF; abundance: once; d_gene: TRBD1; j_gene: TRBJ2-3; v_gene: TRBV14
CDR3nt: TGTGCCAGCAGTTTATCCTATGGTACGCAGTATTTT; CDR3aa: CASSLSYGTQYF; abundance: NA; d_gene: NA; j_gene: TRBJ2-3; v_gene: TRBV27
CDR3nt: TGTGCCAGCAGTTATCGACATTCATTCCATTTT; CDR3aa: CASSYRHSFHF; abundance: few; d_gene: NA; j_gene: TRBJ1-5; v_gene: TRBV6-6
CDR3nt: TGTGCCAGCGGACGGGGGCCTAATGAAAAACTGTTTTTT; CDR3aa: CASGRGPNEKLFF; abundance: NA; d_gene: NA; j_gene: TRBJ1-4; v_gene: TRBV27
CDR3nt: TGCAGCGGCAGAAACTCGGGTTATACGCAGTATTTT; CDR3aa: CSGRNSGYTQYF; abundance: NA; d_gene: NA; j_gene: TRBJ2-3; v_gene: TRBV29-1
CDR3nt: TGTGCCAGTAGTGCGGCCCCACAGGGCCCTAACTATGGCTACACCTTC; CDR3aa: CASSAAPQGPNYGYTF; abundance: NA; d_gene: NA; j_gene: TRBJ1-2; v_gene: TRBV19
CDR3nt: TGTGCCAGCAGCTCGATCAGAGGGGACAACCAAGAGACCCAGTACTTC; CDR3aa: CASSSIRGDNQETQYF; abundance: once; d_gene: NA; j_gene: TRBJ2-5; v_gene: TRBV7-6
CDR3nt: TGTGCCAGCAGTTTGAGGATGGGGACAGGGAGAACTGAAGCTTTCTTT; CDR3aa: CASSLRMGTGRTEAFF; abundance: NA; d_gene: TRBD1; j_gene: TRBJ1-1; v_gene: TRBV28
CDR3nt: TGTGCCACCGGGATCACCCCCTATGGCTACACCTTC; CDR3aa: CATGITPYGYTF; abundance: NA; d_gene: NA; j_gene: TRBJ1-2; v_gene: TRBV28
CDR3nt: TGTGCCATCAGTGAGGGGCCTCAAGGGGGCGCCGGCGAAGCTTTCTTT; CDR3aa: CAISEGPQGGAGEAFF; abundance: NA; d_gene: TRBD1; j_gene: TRBJ1-1; v_gene: TRBV10-3
CDR3nt: TGTGCCAGCAGCTTCGAGCCCGTTAATTCACCCCTCCACTTT; CDR3aa: CASSFEPVNSPLHF; abundance: NA; d_gene: NA; j_gene: TRBJ1-6; v_gene: TRBV6-5
CDR3nt: TGTGCCAGCTCACCTTCTGGGCTGGAGCAGTACTTC; CDR3aa: CASSPSGLEQYF; abundance: NA; d_gene: NA; j_gene: TRBJ2-7; v_gene: TRBV18
CDR3nt: TGTGCCAGCTCACCCTACAGGGGCAGCACAGATACGCAGTATTTT; CDR3aa: CASSPYRGSTDTQYF; abundance: NA; d_gene: TRBD1; j_gene: TRBJ2-3; v_gene: TRBV18
CDR3nt: TGTGCCAGCAGCTCGCTGACTAGCAGGGGCACAGATACGCAGTATTTT; CDR3aa: CASSSLTSRGTDTQYF; abundance: once; d_gene: TRBD2; j_gene: TRBJ2-3; v_gene: TRBV7-6
CDR3nt: TGTGTCAGCAGCTTAACAGGCGCGAACACCGGGGAGCTGTTTTTT; CDR3aa: CVSSLTGANTGELFF; abundance: NA; d_gene: NA; j_gene: TRBJ2-2; v_gene: TRBV7-6
CDR3nt: TGTGCCAGCAGCTTTATTGACAGGGGATTCTCCTACGAGCAGTACTTC; CDR3aa: CASSFIDRGFSYEQYF; abundance: NA; d_gene: TRBD1; j_gene: TRBJ2-7; v_gene: TRBV5-8
CDR3nt: TGCAGCGTTGGATCCCAGGCTAACTATGGCTACACCTTC; CDR3aa: CSVGSQANYGYTF; abundance: few; d_gene: NA; j_gene: TRBJ1-2; v_gene: TRBV29-1
CDR3nt: TGTGCCACCAGCAGAGCAGCCGCTAACTATGGCTACACCTTC; CDR3aa: CATSRAAANYGYTF; abundance: NA; d_gene: NA; j_gene: TRBJ1-2; v_gene: TRBV15
CDR3nt: TGCGCCAGCAGCCAAGCTCCGACAGGGGTCTATGGCTACACCTTC; CDR3aa: CASSQAPTGVYGYTF; abundance: NA; d_gene: TRBD1; j_gene: TRBJ1-2; v_gene: TRBV5-1
CDR3nt: TGTGCCAGCAGTGGGTCAGGGGAGAGACATTCACCCCTCCACTTT; CDR3aa: CASSGSGERHSPLHF; abundance: NA; d_gene: NA; j_gene: TRBJ1-6; v_gene: TRBV2
CDR3nt: TGTGCCAGCAGCTTAGTACCAAGGGACAAAACTAACTATGGCTACACCTTC; CDR3aa: CASSLVPRDKTNYGYTF; abundance: NA; d_gene: NA; j_gene: TRBJ1-2; v_gene: TRBV7-9
CDR3nt: TGTGCCATCACCGAGGGGCCGACGGGAAACACTGAAGCTTTCTTT; CDR3aa: CAITEGPTGNTEAFF; abundance: NA; d_gene: NA; j_gene: TRBJ1-1; v_gene: TRBV10-3
CDR3nt: TGTGCCAGCAGCCAAGATCACGACAGGGGTTTTTTTGGCTACACCTTC; CDR3aa: CASSQDHDRGFFGYTF; abundance: NA; d_gene: TRBD1; j_gene: TRBJ1-2; v_gene: TRBV4-2
CDR3nt: TGTGCCAGTAGTGTTGGGACAGGGGTAAATGAAAAACTGTTTTTT; CDR3aa: CASSVGTGVNEKLFF; abundance: NA; d_gene: TRBD1; j_gene: TRBJ1-4; v_gene: TRBV19
CDR3nt: TGTGCCAGTAGTCCAAGGACTAGCGGGAGGGTCACCGGGGAGCTGTTTTTT; CDR3aa: CASSPRTSGRVTGELFF; abundance: NA; d_gene: TRBD2; j_gene: TRBJ2-2; v_gene: TRBV19
CDR3nt: TGTGCCAGCAGCCTCAAGGGACTAGCGGGGGGGCGTGACACCGGGGAGCTGTTTTTT; CDR3aa: CASSLKGLAGGRDTGELFF; abundance: NA; d_gene: TRBD2; j_gene: TRBJ2-2; v_gene: TRBV7-2
CDR3nt: TGCGCCAGCAGCTTGGTTGCTCCCTTATCACCCCTCCACTTT; CDR3aa: CASSLVAPLSPLHF; abundance: NA; d_gene: NA; j_gene: TRBJ1-6; v_gene: TRBV5-1
CDR3nt: TGTGCCAGCAGGTGGAGAGTCGGGGAAGAGACCCAGTACTTC; CDR3aa: CASRWRVGEETQYF; abundance: once; d_gene: NA; j_gene: TRBJ2-5; v_gene: TRBV2
CDR3nt: TGCGCCAGCAGCTTGGCCGGAACGGTCTCTGGAAACACCATATATTTT; CDR3aa: CASSLAGTVSGNTIYF; abundance: NA; d_gene: NA; j_gene: TRBJ1-3; v_gene: TRBV5-1
CDR3nt: TGTGCCAGCAGGAGGGATACGGTCTCTGGAAACACCATATATTTT; CDR3aa: CASRRDTVSGNTIYF; abundance: NA; d_gene: NA; j_gene: TRBJ1-3; v_gene: TRBV28
CDR3nt: TGTGCCAGCAGCCACAGGACTAGGGGACAAGAGACCCAGTACTTC; CDR3aa: CASSHRTRGQETQYF; abundance: NA; d_gene: TRBD2; j_gene: TRBJ2-5; v_gene: TRBV3-1/TRBV3-2
CDR3nt: TGTGCCAGTAGTTTCCCAGGGAGGGACGAGCAGTACTTC; CDR3aa: CASSFPGRDEQYF; abundance: NA; d_gene: TRBD2; j_gene: TRBJ2-7; v_gene: TRBV19
CDR3nt: TGTGCCAGCAGCCGACTAGCCAATGGGGATACGCAGTATTTT; CDR3aa: CASSRLANGDTQYF; abundance: NA; d_gene: TRBD2; j_gene: TRBJ2-3; v_gene: TRBV27
CDR3nt: TGTGCCAGCAGTGAAGCGCTTTTCGTAGCCGAGACCCAGTACTTC; CDR3aa: CASSEALFVAETQYF; abundance: NA; d_gene: NA; j_gene: TRBJ2-5; v_gene: TRBV6-1
CDR3nt: TGTGCCAGCAGCATTTTAGCGGGAGACTACGAGCAGTACTTC; CDR3aa: CASSILAGDYEQYF; abundance: NA; d_gene: TRBD2; j_gene: TRBJ2-7; v_gene: TRBV28
CDR3nt: TGTGCCAGCAGTGTGGAGCGGGGACAAACAGATACGCAGTATTTT; CDR3aa: CASSVERGQTDTQYF; abundance: NA; d_gene: NA; j_gene: TRBJ2-3; v_gene: TRBV2
CDR3nt: TGTGCCAGCAGCCACGGAGCGGGACAGGGGCCGCGGGCCACTGAAGCTTTCTTT; CDR3aa: CASSHGAGQGPRATEAFF; abundance: NA; d_gene: TRBD1; j_gene: TRBJ1-1; v_gene: TRBV14
CDR3nt: TGCGCCAGCAGCTTGGACGGGCCCGGGGAGCTGTTTTTT; CDR3aa: CASSLDGPGELFF; abundance: NA; d_gene: NA; j_gene: TRBJ2-2; v_gene: TRBV5-1
CDR3nt: TGCGCCAGCAGCTTGTTAGGAAACCGGGTATCAGATACGCAGTATTTT; CDR3aa: CASSLLGNRVSDTQYF; abundance: NA; d_gene: NA; j_gene: TRBJ2-3; v_gene: TRBV5-1
CDR3nt: TGTGCCAGCAGTGAGTATGGTTATAGCAATCAGCCCCAGCATTTT; CDR3aa: CASSEYGYSNQPQHF; abundance: NA; d_gene: NA; j_gene: TRBJ1-5; v_gene: TRBV7-8
CDR3nt: TGTGCCACCAGTGATTTCGTGGGGCAGTTCTTC; CDR3aa: CATSDFVGQFF; abundance: NA; d_gene: NA; j_gene: TRBJ2-1; v_gene: TRBV24-1
CDR3nt: TGTGCCAGCAGTTGGGGACAGGCGGACACTGAAGCTTTCTTT; CDR3aa: CASSWGQADTEAFF; abundance: NA; d_gene: TRBD1; j_gene: TRBJ1-1; v_gene: TRBV27
CDR3nt: TGTGCCAGCAAGGGACAGGGCGTTGTCACAGATACGCAGTATTTT; CDR3aa: CASKGQGVVTDTQYF; abundance: NA; d_gene: TRBD1; j_gene: TRBJ2-3; v_gene: TRBV2
CDR3nt: TGTGCCAGCAGCCCCCCGGCCGGGGACACCGGACCGGGGGCCAACGTCCTGACTTTC; CDR3aa: CASSPPAGDTGPGANVLTF; abundance: few; d_gene: NA; j_gene: TRBJ2-6; v_gene: TRBV21-1